These T cell receptor beta chains were read from a single sample in a study of shared clonotypes between healthy human individuals. Libraries were prepared by immunoSEQ multiplex PCR; TCRdb keeps only in-frame clonotypes and omits some of them. The top ten clones hold less than 1.5% of a sample with under 1,100,000 clones, approximately 76% of them seen once. The specimen sequenced was memory CD4+ T cells sorted from blood. These receptors were obtained from a young man in good health. Each CDR3 is given with its conserved first and last residue. A D gene is named only where the DNA matches it firmly. The size field is filled for only some rows; it gives once, few, many or a size class.

D	size	J	V	CDR3	DNA
TRBD2	once	TRBJ2-1	TRBV11-2	CASSFGLAGPPGNEQFF	TGTGCCAGCAGCTTCGGACTAGCGGGGCCCCCGGGGAATGAGCAGTTCTTC
-	-	TRBJ2-5	TRBV14	CASSREETQYF	TGTGCCAGCAGCCGGGAAGAGACCCAGTACTTC
-	-	TRBJ2-1	TRBV7-2	CASSYKGTYNEQFF	TGTGCCAGCAGCTACAAGGGGACTTACAATGAGCAGTTCTTC
-	-	TRBJ2-1	TRBV19	CASTRVWGPRYNEQFF	TGTGCCAGTACGCGCGTATGGGGACCGAGATACAATGAGCAGTTCTTC
-	-	TRBJ1-2	TRBV6-5	CASSYLQGYGYTF	TGTGCCAGCAGTTACTTACAGGGCTATGGCTACACCTTC
-	-	TRBJ1-1	TRBV11-2	CASSLFDTEAFF	TGTGCCAGCAGCTTATTCGACACTGAAGCTTTCTTT
TRBD1	-	TRBJ1-2	TRBV4-2	CASSQPGQGSSYTF	TGTGCCAGCAGTCAGCCGGGACAGGGGTCTAGCTACACCTTC
-	-	TRBJ1-6	TRBV4-2	CASSQEREQRGSPLHF	TGTGCCAGCAGCCAAGAGCGGGAACAGAGAGGTTCACCCCTCCACTTT
TRBD1	-	TRBJ2-7	TRBV7-9	CATQGLSYEQYF	TGTGCGACACAGGGGTTGTCCTACGAGCAGTACTTC
-	-	TRBJ1-5	TRBV7-2	CASSFTGTRGDQPQHF	TGTGCCAGCAGCTTCACCGGGACTCGTGGGGATCAGCCCCAGCATTTT
-	-	TRBJ2-7	TRBV7-2	CASSSLGSPGPYEQYF	TGTGCCAGCAGCTCATTAGGGAGCCCCGGGCCCTACGAGCAGTACTTC
-	-	TRBJ1-6	TRBV4-3	CASSQIQVYNSPLHF	TGCGCCAGCAGCCAAATACAGGTCTATAATTCACCCCTCCACTTT
TRBD1	-	TRBJ1-2	TRBV19	CASSSSGTGLGYGYTF	TGTGCCAGTAGTAGCTCCGGGACAGGGCTAGGTTATGGCTACACCTTC